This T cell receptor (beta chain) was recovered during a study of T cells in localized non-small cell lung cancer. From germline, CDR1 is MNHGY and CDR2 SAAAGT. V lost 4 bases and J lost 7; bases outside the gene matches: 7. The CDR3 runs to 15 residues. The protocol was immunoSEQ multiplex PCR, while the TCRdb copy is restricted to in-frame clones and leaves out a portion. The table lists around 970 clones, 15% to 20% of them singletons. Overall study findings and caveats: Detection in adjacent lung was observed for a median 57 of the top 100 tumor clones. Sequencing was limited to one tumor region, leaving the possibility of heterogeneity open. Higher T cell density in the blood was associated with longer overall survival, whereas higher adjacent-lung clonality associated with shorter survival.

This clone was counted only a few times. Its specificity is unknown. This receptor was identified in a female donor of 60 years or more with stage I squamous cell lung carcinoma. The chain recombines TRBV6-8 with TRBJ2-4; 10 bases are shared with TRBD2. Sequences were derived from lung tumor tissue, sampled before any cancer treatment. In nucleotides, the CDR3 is TGTGCCAGCAGTTTGTCTAGCGGGGGTTTGAACATTCAGTACTTC. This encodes CASSLSSGGLNIQYF.